Shown below are 20 T cell receptor beta chains from a single sample sequenced in a study of T cell responses to AZD1222 COVID-19 vaccine. Profiling relied on immunoSEQ multiplex PCR, and the TCRdb table lists in-frame clones only, not all of them. The data hold 75,000 to 100,000 clones, with almost 90% observed a single time. The sample was peripheral blood, taken on day 0 of AZD1222 vaccination. These receptor sequences come from an adult in good health.

The rearrangement links TRBV4-3 to TRBJ2-7; 8 nucleotides match TRBD1. The CDR3 has 18 amino acids. From germline, CDR1 is LGHNA and CDR2 YSLEER. V lost 2 bases and J lost 3; bases outside the gene matches: 15. The CDR3 nucleotides are TGCGCCAGCAGCCAATCTAACCATCTAGGACAGGGCTTCTACGAGCAGTACTTC. This sequence encodes CASSQSNHLGQGFYEQYF.

The chain combines TRBV7-2 with TRBJ2-1; possibly TRBD1 or TRBD2 for D (5 bases each). Trimming cost V 1 base and J 0 bases, with 16 bases left between them. The CDR3 spans 18 residues. The V gene's germline CDR1 is SGHTA and CDR2 FQGNSA. CDR3 protein: CASSLEGRGRSSYNEQFF. The CDR3 DNA is TGTGCCAGCAGCTTAGAGGGTCGGGGCCGGAGCTCCTACAATGAGCAGTTCTTC. Using reference TRBV7-2 and TRBJ2-1 for the parts outside the CDR3, the full variable domain is GAGVSQSPSNKVTEKGKDVELRCDPISGHTALYWYRQSLGQGLEFLIYFQGNSAPDKSGLPSDRFSAERTGGSVSTLTIQRTQQEDSAVYLCASSLEGRGRSSYNEQFFGPGTRLTVL.

The J gene is TRBJ2-6, the V gene TRBV3-1 (or the pseudogene TRBV3-2); D uncertain. Germline V gives CDR1 LGHDT, CDR2 YNNKEL (reference sequence). The ends were cut back, 4 bases at V and 0 bases at J, with 10 bases in the middle. This CDR3 has 16 residues. CDR3 nucleotide sequence: TGTGCCAGCAGCCGGGTACTGCGCTCTGGGGCCAACGTCCTGACTTTC. It yields the protein CASSRVLRSGANVLTF.

The chain links TRBV6-5 to TRBJ2-7, with TRBD1 identical over 9 bases. The V gene's germline CDR1 is MNHEY and CDR2 SVGAGI. The CDR3 sequence is 15 residues long. The V and J ends lost 4 bases and 5 bases, in that order; junction bases with no gene match: 9. DNA of the CDR3: TGTGCCAGCAGTTCCCGAGACAGGGGGGGGGACGAGCAGTACTTC. Its protein product is CASSSRDRGGDEQYF.

The rearrangement links TRBV28 to TRBJ1-2, with D perhaps matching TRBD1 (6 bases). The CDR3 totals 12 residues. The ends were cut back, 7 bases at V and 7 bases at J, with 13 bases in the middle. Germline loops: CDR1 MDHEN, CDR2 SYDVKM. The CDR3 region has the DNA TGTGCCAGCAAACTACAGGGTTCTGGCTACACCTTC. Protein sequence: CASKLQGSGYTF.

The J gene is TRBJ2-5, the V gene TRBV7-9; D perhaps matches TRBD1 (6 bases). CDR3 size: 14 residues. The germline V gene has CDR1 SEHNR and CDR2 FQNEAQ (reference sequence). V lost 5 bases and J lost 2, with 12 bases in between. The DNA for the CDR3 is TGTGCCAGCAGCCAACTGGACAGACAAGAGACCCAGTACTTC. Residues: CASSQLDRQETQYF.

The gene calls are TRBV7-9 and TRBJ2-3; unclear D gene. This CDR3 is built from 16 residues. V was pared by 5 bases and J by 0 bases, with 15 bases between. Germline V gene lookup returns CDR1 SEHNR and CDR2 FQNEAQ (reference sequence). CDR3 residues: CASSEGGPRSTDTQYF. The CDR3 nucleotides read TGTGCCAGCAGCGAAGGTGGCCCCCGGAGCACAGATACGCAGTATTTT.

The gene calls are TRBV7-8 and TRBJ2-7, with 10 bases identical to TRBD2. The trim removed 1 base at V and 6 bases at J, leaving 9 bases unmatched. From germline, CDR1 is SGHVS and CDR2 FQNEAQ. This CDR3 is 16 amino acids long. The CDR3 sequence is CASSLVASGRLGEQYF. For the CDR3, the DNA is TGTGCCAGCAGCTTAGTGGCTAGCGGGAGACTTGGCGAGCAGTACTTC.

The chain combines TRBV6-2 or TRBV6-3 with TRBJ2-1; 8 bases agree with TRBD2. Germline loops: CDR1 MNHEY, CDR2 SVGEGT. The CDR3 has 18 amino acids. The trim removed 4 bases at V and 6 bases at J, leaving 17 bases unmatched. The CDR3 region is CASSSQGLAYSPANEQFF. In nucleotides, the CDR3 is TGTGCCAGCAGTTCCCAAGGACTAGCTTATTCCCCCGCCAATGAGCAGTTCTTC.

This clone was observed once. The chain carries TRBV11-2 and TRBJ2-1; D not certain. The CDR3 spans 19 residues. CDR1 and CDR2 from the germline V gene are SGHAT and FQNNGV. The V gene lost 5 bases and the J gene lost 7 bases, with 30 bases spanning the gap. CDR3 region: CASSPFMWRTESLMNEQFF. Written as DNA, the CDR3 is TGTGCCAGCAGCCCTTTCATGTGGCGGACGGAGTCCTTAATGAATGAGCAGTTCTTC.

The chain combines TRBV6-5 with TRBJ1-5; TRBD1 is a possible D gene (6 bases). The CDR3 extends over 15 amino acids. Trimming pared 3 bases from V and 5 bases from J, leaving 14 bases between. From germline, CDR1 is MNHEY and CDR2 SVGAGI. The CDR3 loop is CASSYGWGGDQPQHF. The CDR3 coding sequence is TGTGCCAGCAGTTATGGGTGGGGGGGCGATCAGCCCCAGCATTTT.

This sequence joins TRBV19 and TRBJ2-4; 7 bases are a match to TRBD1. CDR3 length: 15 amino acids. Germline V lookup: CDR1 LNHDA, CDR2 SQIVND (reference sequence). Losses at the gene ends were 3 bases for V and 6 bases for J; bases not matched to a gene: 8. In nucleotides, the CDR3 is TGTGCCAGTAGTATTGGGACGGGACAGACAAACATTCAGTACTTC. Its protein product is CASSIGTGQTNIQYF.

The chain recombines TRBV28 with TRBJ2-5, with 9 nucleotides matching TRBD1. V gave up 2 bases and J gave up 4 bases; unmatched junction bases: 5. CDR1 is MDHEN, CDR2 SYDVKM, per germline. The CDR3 is 15 residues long. The CDR3 DNA reads TGTGCCAGCAGTTTACCAGGACAGGGGTTAGAGACCCAGTACTTC. Translation gives CASSLPGQGLETQYF.

The chain recombines TRBV7-3 with TRBJ2-7; D is perhaps TRBD2 (7 bases). Germline V lookup: CDR1 SGHTA, CDR2 FQGTGA. This CDR3 is 15 amino acids long. With 0 bases removed from V and 6 bases from J, the gap between germline ends came to 15 bases. CDR3 sequence (DNA): TGTGCCAGCAGCTTAACCGGGGGGCGTCCCGGCGAGCAGTACTTC. It is translated as CASSLTGGRPGEQYF.

The V and J genes are TRBV7-2 and TRBJ2-3, with D perhaps TRBD2 (6 bases). The V end lost 2 bases, the J end lost 1 base, and 19 bases lay between the germline ends. The CDR3 totals 18 residues. Germline V gene data show CDR1 as SGHTA and CDR2 as FQGNSA. The CDR3 DNA follows: TGTGCCAGCAGCTTATCCCCGGGGGTGGGGACCCGCACAGATACGCAGTATTTT. Translation: CASSLSPGVGTRTDTQYF.

V is TRBV7-2 and J is TRBJ1-5; a possible D gene is TRBD1 (5 bases). Trimming shortened V by 1 base and J by 3 bases, and 10 bases separated the two germline ends. The CDR3 is 15 residues long. Germline V lookup: CDR1 SGHTA, CDR2 FQGNSA. In DNA form, the CDR3 reads TGTGCCAGCAGCTTAGGTCAGGGAAACAATCAGCCCCAGCATTTT. Encoded protein: CASSLGQGNNQPQHF.

This chain links TRBV6-4 with TRBJ2-7, with D perhaps TRBD2 (5 bases). This CDR3 is 16 amino acids long. V dropped 0 bases and J dropped 3 bases, with 15 bases sitting between them. Germline V lookup: CDR1 MRHNA, CDR2 SNTAGT. CDR3 in amino acids: CASSDSGSVMSYEQYF. Written as DNA, the CDR3 is TGTGCCAGCAGTGACTCTGGTAGCGTGATGAGCTACGAGCAGTACTTC.

This chain links TRBV3-1 (or the pseudogene TRBV3-2) with TRBJ2-6; D is unclear. The CDR3 is 15 residues long. Germline V lookup: CDR1 LGHDT, CDR2 YNNKEL (reference sequence). V was pared by 0 bases and J by 0 bases, with 3 bases between. CDR3 in amino acids: CASSQEGSGANVLTF. In nucleotides, the CDR3 is TGTGCCAGCAGCCAAGAAGGCTCTGGGGCCAACGTCCTGACTTTC.

The rearrangement joins TRBV6-6 to TRBJ2-1; TRBD2 matches 8 bases. This CDR3 comprises 16 residues. In germline, CDR1 is MNHNY, CDR2 SVGAGI (reference sequence). V lost 5 bases and J lost 0; bases outside the gene matches: 6. The CDR3 region is CASSPLAGRSYNEQFF. The CDR3, as DNA: TGTGCCAGCAGTCCTTTAGCGGGACGCTCCTACAATGAGCAGTTCTTC.

The chain links TRBV6-5 to TRBJ1-1; 8 positions match TRBD1. The CDR3 contains 15 residues. Germline lookup yields CDR1 MNHEY and CDR2 SVGAGI. Trimming at V came to 6 bases and at J to 1 base, leaving 7 bases not matched to a gene. The CDR3 sequence is CASSLTGVPNTEAFF. The CDR3 coding sequence is TGTGCCAGCAGCCTGACAGGGGTACCGAACACTGAAGCTTTCTTT.